The rows below give T cell receptor beta chains drawn from one sample of a study of cytomegalovirus exposure and HLA in healthy donors. Assay: immunoSEQ multiplex PCR; the TCRdb copy retains only in-frame clones and omits some. The sample holds about 110,000 clones, about 80% seen once. The specimen was PBMCs. The receptors originated from a woman aged 60-75 years in good health and CMV-seropositive. Both conserved end residues are part of each CDR3. The D gene is left open where the match is weak. Where a row states a size, it is once, few, many or the class of an expanded clone; other rows omit it.

clone size: NA; D gene: NA; J gene: TRBJ1-6; V gene: TRBV6-5; CDR3 protein: CATQIIEGVGSPLHF; CDR3 DNA: TGTGCCACCCAAATTATAGAGGGAGTGGGCTCACCCCTCCACTTT
clone size: NA; D gene: TRBD1; J gene: TRBJ1-1; V gene: TRBV11-2; CDR3 protein: CASSPTGGTEAFF; CDR3 DNA: TGTGCCAGCAGTCCTACAGGGGGCACTGAAGCTTTCTTT
clone size: NA; D gene: NA; J gene: TRBJ2-7; V gene: TRBV6-1; CDR3 protein: CASSEGGTYYEQYF; CDR3 DNA: TGTGCCAGCAGTGAAGGAGGGACATACTACGAGCAGTACTTC
clone size: few; D gene: NA; J gene: TRBJ1-2; V gene: TRBV5-4; CDR3 protein: CASSSAFTGISNYGYTF; CDR3 DNA: TGTGCCAGCAGCAGCGCTTTCACAGGGATTTCTAACTATGGCTACACCTTC
clone size: NA; D gene: NA; J gene: TRBJ2-5; V gene: TRBV7-2; CDR3 protein: CASSLSSGRETQYF; CDR3 DNA: TGTGCCAGCAGCTTAAGCTCGGGGAGGGAGACCCAGTACTTC
clone size: NA; D gene: NA; J gene: TRBJ2-1; V gene: TRBV6-5; CDR3 protein: CASTPLTGRSYEQFF; CDR3 DNA: TGTGCCAGCACCCCCCTCACAGGGAGATCATATGAGCAGTTCTTC
clone size: once; D gene: NA; J gene: TRBJ2-5; V gene: TRBV5-1; CDR3 protein: CASSLSSEETQYF; CDR3 DNA: TGCGCCAGCAGCTTGTCTTCCGAAGAGACCCAGTACTTC
clone size: NA; D gene: TRBD1; J gene: TRBJ2-4; V gene: TRBV28; CDR3 protein: CASSSPSGTGSGNIQYF; CDR3 DNA: TGTGCCAGCAGTTCCCCTTCCGGGACAGGATCAGGAAACATTCAGTACTTC
clone size: NA; D gene: NA; J gene: TRBJ2-7; V gene: TRBV7-2; CDR3 protein: CASSSPQAYEQYF; CDR3 DNA: TGTGCCAGCAGCTCGCCCCAGGCCTACGAGCAGTACTTC
clone size: NA; D gene: TRBD2; J gene: TRBJ2-7; V gene: TRBV9; CDR3 protein: CASSQREDPYEQYF; CDR3 DNA: TGTGCCAGCAGCCAGCGGGAGGACCCCTACGAGCAGTACTTC
clone size: few; D gene: TRBD1; J gene: TRBJ2-6; V gene: TRBV4-2; CDR3 protein: CASSLRQGAGANVLTF; CDR3 DNA: TGTGCCAGCAGCCTCAGACAGGGAGCTGGGGCCAACGTCCTGACTTTC
clone size: NA; D gene: NA; J gene: TRBJ1-3; V gene: TRBV9; CDR3 protein: CASSVGRVRRGNTIYF; CDR3 DNA: TGTGCCAGCAGCGTAGGGAGGGTGCGGCGTGGAAACACCATATATTTT
clone size: NA; D gene: TRBD1; J gene: TRBJ1-5; V gene: TRBV12-5; CDR3 protein: CASVSGGSNQPQHF; CDR3 DNA: TGTGCTAGTGTCTCAGGGGGTTCGAATCAGCCCCAGCATTTT
clone size: NA; D gene: NA; J gene: TRBJ2-5; V gene: TRBV10-3; CDR3 protein: CAINSGYQETQYF; CDR3 DNA: TGTGCCATCAATTCAGGGTACCAAGAGACCCAGTACTTC
clone size: NA; D gene: NA; J gene: TRBJ1-2; V gene: TRBV5-3; CDR3 protein: CARSLTAYGYTF; CDR3 DNA: TGTGCCAGAAGCTTGACAGCCTATGGCTACACCTTC
clone size: NA; D gene: NA; J gene: TRBJ2-3; V gene: TRBV11-3; CDR3 protein: CASSLDPPQGGTDTQYF; CDR3 DNA: TGTGCCAGCAGCTTAGATCCTCCACAGGGAGGCACAGATACGCAGTATTTT
clone size: NA; D gene: NA; J gene: TRBJ2-5; V gene: TRBV7-9; CDR3 protein: CSSSPEAETQYF; CDR3 DNA: TGTTCCAGCAGCCCAGAGGCGGAGACCCAGTACTTC
clone size: few; D gene: TRBD2; J gene: TRBJ2-1; V gene: TRBV5-1; CDR3 protein: CASSSAGGNYNEQFF; CDR3 DNA: TGCGCCAGCAGCTCAGCGGGAGGAAACTACAATGAGCAGTTCTTC
clone size: NA; D gene: NA; J gene: TRBJ1-1; V gene: TRBV7-8; CDR3 protein: CASSLRLSRDNTEAFF; CDR3 DNA: TGTGCCAGCAGCCTGAGGCTTAGTCGAGATAACACTGAAGCTTTCTTT
clone size: once; D gene: TRBD1; J gene: TRBJ1-2; V gene: TRBV6-6; CDR3 protein: CASYRGLSDYGYTF; CDR3 DNA: TGTGCCAGTTACAGGGGGCTCAGTGACTATGGCTACACCTTC
clone size: NA; D gene: NA; J gene: TRBJ1-1; V gene: TRBV27; CDR3 protein: CASRLRHMNTEAFF; CDR3 DNA: TGTGCCAGCCGTTTGCGACATATGAACACTGAAGCTTTCTTT
clone size: NA; D gene: NA; J gene: TRBJ2-5; V gene: TRBV7-9; CDR3 protein: CSSSPTPETQYF; CDR3 DNA: TGTTCCAGCAGCCCTACCCCAGAGACCCAGTACTTC
clone size: once; D gene: TRBD2; J gene: TRBJ2-7; V gene: TRBV28; CDR3 protein: CASITSGRPSYEQYF; CDR3 DNA: TGTGCCAGCATTACTAGCGGGAGACCCTCCTACGAGCAGTACTTC
clone size: few; D gene: TRBD1; J gene: TRBJ1-2; V gene: TRBV4-2; CDR3 protein: CASSPGTGGEGYTF; CDR3 DNA: TGTGCCAGCAGCCCAGGGACAGGGGGAGAGGGCTACACCTTC
clone size: NA; D gene: NA; J gene: TRBJ2-5; V gene: TRBV28; CDR3 protein: CASSPSDLVRSYF; CDR3 DNA: TGTGCCAGCAGTCCCTCCGACTTAGTCCGGTCGTACTTC
clone size: NA; D gene: NA; J gene: TRBJ1-1; V gene: TRBV7-9; CDR3 protein: CASSLMGRTEAFF; CDR3 DNA: TGTGCCAGCAGCTTAATGGGGAGGACTGAAGCTTTCTTT
clone size: NA; D gene: NA; J gene: TRBJ2-7; V gene: TRBV2; CDR3 protein: CASSEAPMEQYF; CDR3 DNA: TGTGCCAGCAGTGAAGCCCCCATGGAGCAGTACTTC
clone size: NA; D gene: TRBD2; J gene: TRBJ2-7; V gene: TRBV2; CDR3 protein: CASSERGTSGYEQYF; CDR3 DNA: TGTGCCAGCAGTGAACGGGGGACTAGCGGCTACGAGCAGTACTTC
clone size: NA; D gene: NA; J gene: TRBJ2-7; V gene: TRBV6-6; CDR3 protein: CASRSYEQYF; CDR3 DNA: TGTGCCAGCAGATCTTACGAGCAGTACTTC
clone size: NA; D gene: NA; J gene: TRBJ2-2; V gene: TRBV9; CDR3 protein: CASSADLVSAGELFF; CDR3 DNA: TGTGCCAGCAGCGCCGACCTAGTCTCTGCCGGGGAGCTGTTTTTT
clone size: NA; D gene: NA; J gene: TRBJ2-1; V gene: TRBV27; CDR3 protein: CASSVGLRYEQFF; CDR3 DNA: TGTGCCAGCAGCGTTGGCCTTCGATATGAGCAGTTCTTC
clone size: NA; D gene: TRBD1; J gene: TRBJ2-7; V gene: TRBV28; CDR3 protein: CASKLPGGSESTHEQYF; CDR3 DNA: TGTGCCAGTAAACTCCCAGGGGGCTCCGAATCAACCCACGAGCAGTACTTC
clone size: NA; D gene: TRBD2; J gene: TRBJ2-7; V gene: TRBV12-5; CDR3 protein: CASGLVYGTSRNTYEQYF; CDR3 DNA: TGTGCTAGTGGTTTGGTATACGGGACTAGCCGAAATACCTACGAGCAGTACTTC
clone size: once; D gene: NA; J gene: TRBJ2-7; V gene: TRBV7-3; CDR3 protein: CASSPGQRDEQYF; CDR3 DNA: TGTGCCAGCAGCCCGGGACAACGCGACGAGCAGTACTTC
clone size: NA; D gene: NA; J gene: TRBJ1-2; V gene: TRBV28; CDR3 protein: CASSLGGARGYTF; CDR3 DNA: TGTGCCAGCTCCTTAGGGGGGGCAAGGGGCTACACCTTC
clone size: NA; D gene: TRBD1; J gene: TRBJ1-2; V gene: TRBV6-1; CDR3 protein: CASKRPKGASDGYTF; CDR3 DNA: TGTGCCAGCAAACGCCCCAAGGGGGCATCGGATGGCTACACCTTC
clone size: few; D gene: TRBD2; J gene: TRBJ2-7; V gene: TRBV7-9; CDR3 protein: CSSSSSGISYYEQYF; CDR3 DNA: TGTTCCAGCAGTTCTAGCGGGATTTCTTACTACGAGCAGTACTTC